These T cell receptor beta chains were read from a single sample in a study of CD8 T cells in ankylosing spondylitis. MiXCR, run by TCRdb on the 5' RACE reads, gives a single entry per CDR3 protein. The table includes around 250,000 distinct CDR3 sequences, about 18% detected once. The sample consisted of blood, either unsorted or a sorted T cell fraction (not recorded which). The receptors were gathered from a male donor with ankylosing spondylitis or in good health (not recorded which). Both conserved end residues are part of each CDR3. The D gene is left open where the match is weak. The size of a clone is reported for some rows only, either as once, few or many, or as a class for expanded clones.

CDR3 DNA	CDR3 protein	CDR3 length	V gene	clone size	J gene	D gene
TGCGCCAGCAGCCAAGATTGGGGGAGTGCCTACGAGCAGTACTTC	CASSQDWGSAYEQYF	15	TRBV4-1	few	TRBJ2-7	NA
TGTGCCAGCAGGGGAGGCCAAGAGACCCAGTACTTC	CASRGGQETQYF	12	TRBV12-3/TRBV12-4	few	TRBJ2-5	NA
TGTGCCAGCAGCTTGGTGGACTTCCCGACGCAGTATTTT	CASSLVDFPTQYF	13	TRBV5-5	many	TRBJ2-3	NA
TGTGCCAGCAGCACCAGACTAGGGGCGAACACCGGGGAGCTGTTTTTT	CASSTRLGANTGELFF	16	TRBV6-1	many	TRBJ2-2	NA
TGTGCCAGCAGTTTTTCCGATGGGGTAACAGGGGAGCTGTTTTTT	CASSFSDGVTGELFF	15	TRBV28	many	TRBJ2-2	NA
TGTGCCAGCAGCGTAGGTCGAAGAACCGGGGAGCTGTTTTTT	CASSVGRRTGELFF	14	TRBV9	NA	TRBJ2-2	NA
TGTGCCAGCAGTACCTCGTCCGAGGACTATGGCTACACCTTC	CASSTSSEDYGYTF	14	TRBV27	few	TRBJ1-2	NA
TGTGCCAGCAGCCCCCAGTGGACAGGGAGGCAACGTTCACCCGGGGAGCTGTTTTTT	CASSPQWTGRQRSPGELFF	19	TRBV11-1	NA	TRBJ2-2	TRBD1
TGCAGTGCTAGAGACGAAGCCGGGGACTACCCGAATGAGCAGTTCTTC	CSARDEAGDYPNEQFF	16	TRBV20-1	few	TRBJ2-1	TRBD2
TGTGCCAGCAGCTTAGCGCTGATAGGGCATATTATAGGCAATGAGCAGTTCTTC	CASSLALIGHIIGNEQFF	18	TRBV7-6	few	TRBJ2-1	NA
TGTGCCAGCACGGGACAGGAGCAAAACATTCAGTACTTC	CASTGQEQNIQYF	13	TRBV27	few	TRBJ2-4	TRBD1
TGTGCCAGCAGCCAAGGGAGGCCCACGCTAATAAATGAGCAGTTCTTC	CASSQGRPTLINEQFF	16	TRBV7-8	NA	TRBJ2-1	NA
TGTGCCAGCTCCCAAGGACAGGGAGCAATGCTGACCCTCCACTTT	CASSQGQGAMLTLHF	15	TRBV18	NA	TRBJ1-6	TRBD1
TGTGCCAGCAGCAAAATCTTGGGGGGGTTCGGAGTCTCCTACGAGCAGTACTTC	CASSKILGGFGVSYEQYF	18	TRBV21-1	NA	TRBJ2-7	NA
TGTGCCAGCAGCTTAACGAGGACTAGCGGGATGGGGGACAATGAGCAGTTCTTC	CASSLTRTSGMGDNEQFF	18	TRBV7-6	few	TRBJ2-1	TRBD2
TGTGCCAGCAGTTCCGGGACGAGCGTCAACACCGGGGAGCTGTTTTTT	CASSSGTSVNTGELFF	16	TRBV12-3/TRBV12-4	few	TRBJ2-2	NA
TGCAGCGTTGAGGTGACAGGGACGTCCTACAATGAGCAGTTCTTC	CSVEVTGTSYNEQFF	15	TRBV29-1	many	TRBJ2-1	TRBD1
TGTGCCAGCAGCCTTACTAGGGACAATGAGCAGTTCTTC	CASSLTRDNEQFF	13	TRBV7-8	few	TRBJ2-1	NA
TGCAGCGTTGACTGGGAGAATGAGCAGTTCTTC	CSVDWENEQFF	11	TRBV29-1	NA	TRBJ2-1	NA
TGTGCCAGCAGCCCAGGGGCTAACTATGGCTACACCTTC	CASSPGANYGYTF	13	TRBV7-3	NA	TRBJ1-2	NA
TGTGCCAGCACCTCTGGGGGGGACCAAGAGACCCAGTACTTC	CASTSGGDQETQYF	14	TRBV28	few	TRBJ2-5	TRBD2
TGTGCCACCAGCAGAGAGGCTAGCGCATACAATGAGCAGTTCTTC	CATSREASAYNEQFF	15	TRBV15	few	TRBJ2-1	NA
TGCGCCAGCAGCTTGTTCTTAGCGATCAAGGAATACTCCTACAATGAGCAGTTCTTC	CASSLFLAIKEYSYNEQFF	19	TRBV5-1	many	TRBJ2-1	NA
TGCGCCAGCAGATACTCCGGGACGCAGGAAGCCAGTATTACCGGGGAGCTGTTTTTT	CASRYSGTQEASITGELFF	19	TRBV5-1	few	TRBJ2-2	NA
TGTGCCAGCAGCTTGACTAGCGCCCCCCAAGAGACCCAGTACTTC	CASSLTSAPQETQYF	15	TRBV5-4	few	TRBJ2-5	TRBD2
TGCAGTGCTAGAGGGCTAGGGCTAGCGGACTACAATGAGCAGTTCTTC	CSARGLGLADYNEQFF	16	TRBV20-1	NA	TRBJ2-1	TRBD2
TGCGCCAGCAGCCAAGGGGGGGTGGGGGCCTACGAGCAGTACTTC	CASSQGGVGAYEQYF	15	TRBV4-1	few	TRBJ2-7	NA
TGTGCCAGCAGTTACTCCGGGACCCATTTTTCCTACGAGCAGTACTTC	CASSYSGTHFSYEQYF	16	TRBV27	many	TRBJ2-7	NA
TGCAGTGCTAGAGATCTGGCCAATCATGGAAACACCATATATTTT	CSARDLANHGNTIYF	15	TRBV20-1	few	TRBJ1-3	NA
TGTGCCAGCAGGTCCCCCGCAGGATCTTCCTACAATGAGCAGTTCTTC	CASRSPAGSSYNEQFF	16	TRBV6-5	many	TRBJ2-1	NA
TGTGCCAGCAGTACACCGACTGAAAATTGGGTTCCCGAGCAGTACTTC	CASSTPTENWVPEQYF	16	TRBV27	few	TRBJ2-7	NA
TGTGCCATCAGTGAGTCAGGGCAGTCCCAAGAGACCCAGTACTTC	CAISESGQSQETQYF	15	TRBV10-3	NA	TRBJ2-5	NA
TGTGCCAGCTCACAGAGTACGTCCGGGGCCAACGTCCTGACTTTC	CASSQSTSGANVLTF	15	TRBV18	few	TRBJ2-6	NA
TGTGCCAGCAGTTTGGTACTCCGGGACAGGGAGGGGGATGGCTACACCTTC	CASSLVLRDREGDGYTF	17	TRBV28	few	TRBJ1-2	TRBD1
TGTGCCAGCAGCTTAGGGACAGGCACAGATACGCAGTATTTT	CASSLGTGTDTQYF	14	TRBV5-6	many	TRBJ2-3	TRBD1
TGTGCCAGCAGCTTAGCGGCGCGGGGAATCCAAGAGACCCAGTACTTC	CASSLAARGIQETQYF	16	TRBV7-6	few	TRBJ2-5	NA
TGCAGTGCTAGAGCGGGTAAAACCGGGGAGCTGTTTTTT	CSARAGKTGELFF	13	TRBV20-1	NA	TRBJ2-2	NA
TGCGCCAGCAGCCAGGAGCGGGACCACTACAATGAGCAGTTCTTC	CASSQERDHYNEQFF	15	TRBV4-1	NA	TRBJ2-1	TRBD2
TGCGCCAGCAGCCAAGTCTCGGGAGCCATCTACGAGCAGTACTTC	CASSQVSGAIYEQYF	15	TRBV4-1	NA	TRBJ2-7	NA
TGTGCCAGCTCACCTCAAGGTGAGCCGAGCTCTGGGGCCAACGTCCTGACTTTC	CASSPQGEPSSGANVLTF	18	TRBV18	few	TRBJ2-6	NA
TGTGCCAGCAGCTCCATTCTAGCGGGGGCCTACGAGCAGTACTTC	CASSSILAGAYEQYF	15	TRBV7-2	few	TRBJ2-7	TRBD2
TGCGCCAGCAGCTTGCTGCAGCGGCACACAGATACGCAGTATTTT	CASSLLQRHTDTQYF	15	TRBV5-1	NA	TRBJ2-3	NA
TGTGCCAGCCCCTCGGGGGCGGGAGGGCATGGGGTAACCTACGAGCAGTACTTC	CASPSGAGGHGVTYEQYF	18	TRBV21-1	NA	TRBJ2-7	NA
TGCAGCGTTGAACCCCGGGACATCCAAGAGACCCAGTACTTC	CSVEPRDIQETQYF	14	TRBV29-1	NA	TRBJ2-5	NA
TGCGCCAGCAGCCAAGTCTTTGCTAGCGGGAGTGTGGAGACCCAGTACTTC	CASSQVFASGSVETQYF	17	TRBV4-1	NA	TRBJ2-5	TRBD2
TGCAGCGTTCTTGGTCTGAAGGGGTATCGGGAGCAGTACTTC	CSVLGLKGYREQYF	14	TRBV29-1	few	TRBJ2-7	NA
TGTGCCATCACCCCTCGGGGACAGACCAACGTACGTGAGCAGTTCTTC	CAITPRGQTNVREQFF	16	TRBV10-3	few	TRBJ2-1	TRBD1
TGCAGCGTTGAGGGGTCCGGGGCGGATACGCAGTATTTT	CSVEGSGADTQYF	13	TRBV29-1	NA	TRBJ2-3	NA
TGTGCCAGCAGCCAATTGTGGACTATGGCGAACACCGGGGAGCTGTTTTTT	CASSQLWTMANTGELFF	17	TRBV14	NA	TRBJ2-2	NA
TGCGCCAGCAGCCAAGAGCGGACGCCTGGTTACGAGCAGTACTTC	CASSQERTPGYEQYF	15	TRBV4-3	few	TRBJ2-7	NA
TGTGCCAGCAGCTTGAGGGGGGAAGATGAGCAGTTCTTC	CASSLRGEDEQFF	13	TRBV13	few	TRBJ2-1	NA
TGTGCCAGTAGTATACTAGCGGGACCCTACGAGCAGTACTTC	CASSILAGPYEQYF	14	TRBV19	once	TRBJ2-7	TRBD2